This T cell receptor (beta chain) was retrieved from a study of blood T cells in healthy people across ages. Findings of the study overall: Significant beta diversity loss was already apparent by age approximately 38, declining roughly linearly.

The CDR3 has 14 amino acids. Trimming took off 9 bases at V and 5 bases at J, with 20 bases between the two ends. The germline gives CDR1 SGHRS, CDR2 YFSETQ. Per sample, a minimum of 6.5 million PBMCs were isolated. This clonotype has only a few counts. What it binds is unknown. The second PCR ran roughly 6 to 11 cycles with a sample-barcoded 5' primer and J-beta primers. TCRdb re-analysed the 5' RACE reads in MiXCR, keeping a single row per CDR3 protein. The table includes roughly 500,000 distinct CDR3 sequences, 25% to 30% detected once. The sample taken for sequencing was blood. This receptor was taken from a woman between 70 and 85 years old in good health. The chain links TRBV5-1 to TRBJ2-5; D could derive from TRBD1 or TRBD2 (5 bases each). The CDR3 loop reads CATSGTAGEETQYF. CDR3 nucleotide sequence: TGCGCCACCTCAGGGACCGCGGGTGAGGAGACCCAGTACTTC.